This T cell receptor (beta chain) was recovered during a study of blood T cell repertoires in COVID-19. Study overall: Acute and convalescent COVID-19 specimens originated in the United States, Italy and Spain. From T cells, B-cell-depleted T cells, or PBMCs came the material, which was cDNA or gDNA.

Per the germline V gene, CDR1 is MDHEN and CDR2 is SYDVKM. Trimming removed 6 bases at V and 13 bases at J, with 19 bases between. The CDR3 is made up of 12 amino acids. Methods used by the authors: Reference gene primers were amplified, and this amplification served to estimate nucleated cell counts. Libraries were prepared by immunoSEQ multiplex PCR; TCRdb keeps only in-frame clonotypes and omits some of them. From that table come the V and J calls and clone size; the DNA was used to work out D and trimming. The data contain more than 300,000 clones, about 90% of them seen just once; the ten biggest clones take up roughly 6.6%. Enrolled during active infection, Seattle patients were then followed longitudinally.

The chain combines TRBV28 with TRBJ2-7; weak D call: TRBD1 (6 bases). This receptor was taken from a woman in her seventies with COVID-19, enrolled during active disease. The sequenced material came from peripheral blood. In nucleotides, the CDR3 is TGTGCCAGCAGCAGGATGCCGGGACACACATACTTC. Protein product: CASSRMPGHTYF.